Sequencing of this T cell receptor (beta chain) was carried out in a study of T cells in Graves' hyperthyroidism and ophthalmopathy (dated by TCRdb to between 2017 and 2020). About the investigation overall: Peripheral blood was collected at initial diagnosis, before any treatment. To identify distinguishing TCR V-J signatures, a discovery cohort of about 100 patients was used, comprising 40 to 45 with Graves' ophthalmopathy and some 60 with stable Graves' hyperthyroidism. Prospective prediction of ophthalmopathy was tested in an independent validation cohort of approximately 18 hyperthyroidism patients and around 16 patients who later progressed to ophthalmopathy. The roughly 99 discovery patients were divided at random into training and test sets in a 7:3 ratio. Thyroid tissue and blood T-cell repertoires from about six Graves' hyperthyroidism patients were also compared in the study. After blood sampling, hyperthyroidism patients were treated with methimazole at a starting dose of 30 mg daily, and ophthalmopathy patients were treated with high-dose intravenous methylprednisolone. The paper describes TCR Vbeta CDR3 sequencing of 130 to 150 peripheral blood samples, made up of some 40 ophthalmopathy patients, roughly 75 hyperthyroidism patients and some 17 progressor patients.

Based on the germline V gene, the CDR1 and CDR2 sequences are SGHRS and YFSETQ. The CDR3 spans 18 residues, from the cysteine through the phenylalanine. Only the CDR3 DNA is retained, 54 bases long and in frame from the first base. Trimming costs V 0 bases and J 5 bases, and their ends lie 21 bases apart. Beyond this particular receptor, the publication reports: In validation, the model predicted progression to ophthalmopathy a median of 6.5 months before onset, with roughly 70% sensitivity and 72.22% specificity. Sample size was not statistically predetermined, and blinding of investigators to group allocation was not performed. Blood samples also contained most of the expanded thyroid clonotypes (frequency above 0.001), which suggests that blood repertoires may reflect thyroid immune responses. In cross-validation, a model built on a 13 V-J signature told ophthalmopathy apart from stable hyperthyroidism with approximately 90% sensitivity and roughly 83% specificity, and in testing the same model reached 80%/75%.

This clonotype was counted a few times. Its antigen is currently not known. No clone much larger than this one lies a single base away; base qualities are absent. The TCR beta CDR3 regions were amplified from the RNA transcripts. A first-round RT-PCR of the TCR CDR3 used the HTBI primer set with the Qiagen OneStep RT-PCR kit. Libraries were constructed in a second round of multiplex PCR, after which size selection and purification were performed. The libraries were sequenced on an Illumina HiSeq2000 using paired-end 100 bp reads. The study's own analysis went as follows. SOAPnuke was used to process the raw data, removing reads that contained adapters or uncalled bases, had a mean Phred below 15, or lacked an exact match to the constant primer or identifier. COPE v1.2.5 was used to merge the high-quality paired reads, and each unique nucleotide sequence was defined as a clonotype. Clonotypes were aligned to IMGT TRBV, TRBD and TRBJ reference segments using MiTCR v1.1. The analysis was restricted to V-J combinations with a frequency above 0.0001, which together covered over 99% of the repertoires. The TCS score was defined as F50 (clonal expansion) divided by E x V (chaos), with BLOSUM62-based TCRdist calculated between CDR3 peptides within each V-J. Welch's t-statistics and random forest reduced some 510 V-J features to 13, which were used in a naive Bayes classifier (R e1071). TCRdb reworked the public reads: Q25 trimming with fastp, MiXCR clone assembly, productive beta chains retained. Each entry merges the rows of one CDR3 protein and shows their most common DNA and genes. TCRdb assigned the V and J calls; the authors' analysis was not used. The sample data list hundreds of thousands of distinct CDR3 sequences, and about 14% of these were observed just once. Under 15% of the sample goes to the ten largest clones.

Moderately to severely active disease, a Clinical Activity Score of at least 3, a NOSPECS grade of at least 4, and a duration under 3 months were present in ophthalmopathy patients. Exclusion was applied to patients with uncontrolled infections, other autoimmune diseases, pregnancy or lactation. Diagnoses relied on clinical symptoms, serum thyroxine and TRAb, thyroid ultrasound and orbital computed tomography. Ficoll-Paque density gradient centrifugation was used to isolate PBMCs from 8 to 10 ml of fresh peripheral blood. Trizol reagent was used to extract total RNA, and RNA quality was then checked on an Agilent 2100 Bioanalyzer.

The source is a woman aged 50 to 60 with Graves' ophthalmopathy. The sample taken for sequencing was blood. The chain was built from TRBV5-1 and TRBJ2-1; no D segment can be confidently identified. The CDR3 region: CASSLDDSGFRWDNEQFF. The bases are TGCGCCAGCAGCTTGGACGACTCCGGATTCCGGTGGGACAATGAGCAGTTCTTC. The full variable domain, with segments outside the CDR3 supplied by the reference TRBV5-1 and TRBJ2-1 proteins, appears as KAGVTQTPRYLIKTRGQQVTLSCSPISGHRSVSWYQQTPGQGLQFLFEYFSETQRNKGNFPGRFSGRQFSNSRSEMNVSTLELGDSALYLCASSLDDSGFRWDNEQFFGPGTRLTVL.